The clone carrying this TCR beta chain was counted a single time. This sample was included in a study of blood T cell repertoires in COVID-19. As for the study in general: Donors in the United States, Italy and Spain gave samples during acute or convalescent COVID-19. PBMCs, B-cell-depleted T cells, or T cells provided the cDNA or gDNA that made up the material.

Authors' analysis steps: By means of reference gene primer amplification, nucleated cell counts were estimated. The table came from immunoSEQ multiplex PCR; TCRdb's copy has only in-frame clones and leaves some out. Clonal size and the V and J genes are those of that table, whereas D and trimming came from the DNA. The table includes more than 300,000 clones, around 92% detected once. Losses at the gene ends were 4 bases for V and 10 bases for J; bases not matched to a gene: 10. CDR1 and CDR2 (germline): MNHEY, SMNVEV (reference sequence). The CDR3 sequence is 14 residues long. This sequence joins TRBV27 and TRBJ2-1; TRBD1 agrees at 7 bases. Sequencing input: peripheral blood. This TCR derives from a man younger than 35 who had recovered from COVID-19. The CDR3 nucleotides read TGTGCCAGCAGTTCCCCTGGACAGGCCATAGAGCAGTTCTTC. Encoded protein: CASSSPGQAIEQFF.